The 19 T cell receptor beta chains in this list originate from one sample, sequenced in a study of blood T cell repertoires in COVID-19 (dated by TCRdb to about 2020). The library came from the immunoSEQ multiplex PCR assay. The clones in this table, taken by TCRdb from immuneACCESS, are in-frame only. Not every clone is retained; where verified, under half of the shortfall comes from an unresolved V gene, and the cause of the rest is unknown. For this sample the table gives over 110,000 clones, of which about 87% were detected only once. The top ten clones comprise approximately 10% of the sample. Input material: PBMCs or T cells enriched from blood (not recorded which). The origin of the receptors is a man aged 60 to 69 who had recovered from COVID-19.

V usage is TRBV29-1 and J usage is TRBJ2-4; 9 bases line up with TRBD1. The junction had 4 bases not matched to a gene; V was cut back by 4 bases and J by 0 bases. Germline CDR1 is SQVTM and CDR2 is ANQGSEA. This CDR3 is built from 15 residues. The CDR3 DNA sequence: TGCAGCGTTGTAGGGACAGGGAGAGCCAAAAACATTCAGTACTTC. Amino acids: CSVVGTGRAKNIQYF.

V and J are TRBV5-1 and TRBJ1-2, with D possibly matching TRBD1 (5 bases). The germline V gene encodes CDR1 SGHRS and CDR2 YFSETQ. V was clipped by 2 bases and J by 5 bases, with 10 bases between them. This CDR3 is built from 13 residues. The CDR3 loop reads CASSLPGGYGYTF. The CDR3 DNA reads TGCGCCAGCAGCTTACCCGGGGGTTATGGCTACACCTTC. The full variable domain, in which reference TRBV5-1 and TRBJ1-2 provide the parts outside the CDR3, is KAGVTQTPRYLIKTRGQQVTLSCSPISGHRSVSWYQQTPGQGLQFLFEYFSETQRNKGNFPGRFSGRQFSNSRSEMNVSTLELGDSALYLCASSLPGGYGYTFGSGTRLTVV.

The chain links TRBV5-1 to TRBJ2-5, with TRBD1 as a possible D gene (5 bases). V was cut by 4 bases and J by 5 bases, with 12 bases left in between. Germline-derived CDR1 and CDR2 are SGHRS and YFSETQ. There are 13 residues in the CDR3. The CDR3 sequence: CASSVLGPETQYF. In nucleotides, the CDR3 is TGCGCCAGCAGCGTACTGGGGCCGGAGACCCAGTACTTC.

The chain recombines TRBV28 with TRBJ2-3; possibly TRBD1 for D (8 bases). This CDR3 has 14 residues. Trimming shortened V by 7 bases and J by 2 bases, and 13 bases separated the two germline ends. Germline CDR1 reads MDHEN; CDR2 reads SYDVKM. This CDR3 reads CASTTGGDTDTQYF. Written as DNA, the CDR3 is TGTGCCAGCACTACAGGGGGGGACACAGATACGCAGTATTTT.

CDR3 nucleotide sequence: TGTGCCAGCACCGGGGTGGGCAGGGGTAACGAGCAGTACTTC. Its protein product is CASTGVGRGNEQYF. The chain joins TRBV28 to TRBJ2-7; D perhaps matches TRBD1 (6 bases). The CDR3 totals 14 residues. V was shortened by 7 bases and J by 5 bases, with 18 bases between the two germline ends. The germline V gene has CDR1 MDHEN and CDR2 SYDVKM.

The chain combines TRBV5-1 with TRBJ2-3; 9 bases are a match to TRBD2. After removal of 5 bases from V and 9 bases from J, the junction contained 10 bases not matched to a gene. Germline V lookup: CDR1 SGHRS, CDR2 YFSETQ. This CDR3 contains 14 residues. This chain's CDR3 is CASRSGLAGLTQYF. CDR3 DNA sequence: TGCGCCAGCAGGTCGGGACTAGCCGGGCTCACGCAGTATTTT.

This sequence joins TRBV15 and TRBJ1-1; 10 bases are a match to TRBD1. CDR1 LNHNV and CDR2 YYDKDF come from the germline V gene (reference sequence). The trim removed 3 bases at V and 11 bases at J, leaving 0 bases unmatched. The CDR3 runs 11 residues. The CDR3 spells CATSRGQGAFF. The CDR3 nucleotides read TGTGCCACCAGCAGGGGACAGGGGGCTTTCTTT.

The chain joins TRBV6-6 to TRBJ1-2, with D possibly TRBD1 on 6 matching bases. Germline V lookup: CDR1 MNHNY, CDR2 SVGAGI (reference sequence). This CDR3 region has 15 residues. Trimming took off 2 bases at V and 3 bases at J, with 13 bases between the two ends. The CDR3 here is CASSYPGQRDYGYTF. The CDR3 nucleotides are TGTGCCAGCAGTTACCCAGGACAGAGGGACTATGGCTACACCTTC.

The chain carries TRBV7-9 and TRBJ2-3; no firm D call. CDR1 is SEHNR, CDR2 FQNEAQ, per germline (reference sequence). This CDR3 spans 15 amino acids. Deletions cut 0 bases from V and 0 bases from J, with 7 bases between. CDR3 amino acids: CASSLAATSTDTQYF. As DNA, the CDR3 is TGTGCCAGCAGCTTAGCAGCTACTAGCACAGATACGCAGTATTTT.

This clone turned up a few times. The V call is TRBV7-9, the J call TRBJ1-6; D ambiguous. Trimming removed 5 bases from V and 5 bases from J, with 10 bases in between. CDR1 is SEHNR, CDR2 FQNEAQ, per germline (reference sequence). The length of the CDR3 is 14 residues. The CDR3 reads CASSGLTDNSPLHF. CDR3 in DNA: TGTGCCAGCAGCGGATTAACAGATAATTCACCCCTCCACTTT.

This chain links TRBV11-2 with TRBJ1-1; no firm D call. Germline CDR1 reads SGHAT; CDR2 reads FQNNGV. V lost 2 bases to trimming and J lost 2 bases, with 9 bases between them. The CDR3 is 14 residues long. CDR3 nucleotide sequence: TGTGCCAGCAGCTTAAGTCTGAGTAACACTGAAGCTTTCTTT. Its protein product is CASSLSLSNTEAFF.

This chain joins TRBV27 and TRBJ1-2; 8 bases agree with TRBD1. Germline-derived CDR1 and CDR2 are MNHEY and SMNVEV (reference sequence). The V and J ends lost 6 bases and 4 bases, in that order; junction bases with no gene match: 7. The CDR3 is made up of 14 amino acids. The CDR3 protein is CASSSGGAGYGYTF. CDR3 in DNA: TGTGCCAGCAGCTCAGGGGGCGCAGGCTATGGCTACACCTTC.

As DNA, the CDR3 is TGTGCCAGCAGGGGGAGGGACAATGAGCAGTTCTTC. This encodes CASRGRDNEQFF. This chain links TRBV12-3 or TRBV12-4 with TRBJ2-1; 7 nucleotides match TRBD2. V shed 6 bases and J 5 bases; nucleotides not matched to a gene: 1. The CDR3 is 12 residues long.

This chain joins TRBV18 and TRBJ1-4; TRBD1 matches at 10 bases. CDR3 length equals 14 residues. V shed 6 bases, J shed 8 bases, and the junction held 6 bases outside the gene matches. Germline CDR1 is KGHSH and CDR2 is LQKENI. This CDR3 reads CASSPGQGQEKLFF. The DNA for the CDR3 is TGTGCCAGCTCGCCGGGACAGGGGCAAGAAAAACTGTTTTTT.

This CDR3 reads CAWSQTGRGQYF. DNA of the CDR3: TGTGCCTGGAGTCAAACGGGGAGAGGGCAGTACTTC. This chain links TRBV30 with TRBJ2-7; maybe TRBD2 (5 bases). Trimming cost V 2 bases and J 9 bases, with 14 bases left between them. CDR1 is GTSNPN, CDR2 SVGIG, per germline (reference sequence). The CDR3 sequence is 12 residues long.

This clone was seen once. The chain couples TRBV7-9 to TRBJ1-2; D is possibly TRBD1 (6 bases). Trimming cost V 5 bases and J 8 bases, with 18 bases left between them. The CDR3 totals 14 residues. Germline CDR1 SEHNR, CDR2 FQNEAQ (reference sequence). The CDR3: CASSTAGGAGGYTF. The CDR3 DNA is TGTGCCAGCAGCACAGCCGGGGGGGCTGGCGGCTACACCTTC.

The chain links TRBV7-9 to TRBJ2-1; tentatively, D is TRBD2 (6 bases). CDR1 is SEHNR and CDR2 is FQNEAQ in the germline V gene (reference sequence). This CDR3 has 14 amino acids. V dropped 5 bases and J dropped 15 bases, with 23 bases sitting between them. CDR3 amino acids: CASSRAQAGGWTFF. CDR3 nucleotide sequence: TGTGCCAGCAGCCGAGCACAGGCAGGAGGGTGGACGTTCTTC.

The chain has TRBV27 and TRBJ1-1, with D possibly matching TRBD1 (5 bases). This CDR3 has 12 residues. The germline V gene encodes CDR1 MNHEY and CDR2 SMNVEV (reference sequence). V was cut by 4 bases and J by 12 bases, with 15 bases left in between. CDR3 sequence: CASSSGVQATFF. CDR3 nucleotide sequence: TGTGCCAGCAGTTCAGGAGTACAGGCAACTTTCTTT.

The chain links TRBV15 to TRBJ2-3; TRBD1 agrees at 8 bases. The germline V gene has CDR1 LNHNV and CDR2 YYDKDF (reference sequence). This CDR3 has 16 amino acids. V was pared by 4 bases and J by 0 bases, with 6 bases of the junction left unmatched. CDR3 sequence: CATSKGQASSTDTQYF. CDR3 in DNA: TGTGCCACCAGCAAGGGACAGGCCTCTAGCACAGATACGCAGTATTTT.